This T cell receptor beta chain was observed in a study of blood T cell repertoires in COVID-19. Study overall: Samples representing acute and convalescent COVID-19 were sourced from the United States, Italy and Spain. Nucleic acid was either cDNA or gDNA, and it came from T cells, B-cell-depleted T cells, or PBMCs.

This CDR3 is built from 16 residues. Authors' methods: Researchers report that nucleated cell counts were estimated from reference gene primer amplification. Some clones are missing from TCRdb's copy, which holds only in-frame ones; the method was immunoSEQ multiplex PCR. Clone size and V and J calls were adopted from that table, with D and trimming inferred from the DNA. Of fewer than 250,000 clones in the sample, roughly four fifths were seen once. The receptor comes from a woman aged 35 to 49 with acute or convalescent COVID-19. V is TRBV12-2 and J is TRBJ2-1; the table's D call of TRBD1 was not tested on the DNA. TRBV12-2 is recorded as a pseudogene. The sequenced sample consisted of peripheral blood. DNA for the CDR3: TGTGCAAGTCGCTTAGCGCTCCAGGGGAAGAAGAATGAGCAGTTCTTC. It is translated as CASRLALQGKKNEQFF.